This TCR beta chain stems from a study of blood T cells in healthy people across ages. Using a J-beta primer mix together with a sample-barcoded 5' primer, a second PCR was run for about 7 to 12 cycles. TCRdb used MiXCR to reprocess the 5' RACE reads, holding one entry per CDR3 protein. Among 800,000 to 1,000,000 distinct CDR3 sequences listed, under 50% were seen once. Donor samples were obtained from healthy Caucasian individuals from Russia, aged about 6 to 95. The germline CDR1 and CDR2 sequences are LGHNA and YSLEER. Trimming took off 0 bases at V and 2 bases at J, with 11 bases between the two ends. The CDR3 contains 15 residues. This clonotype was seen a handful of times.

This receptor was identified in a man younger than 45 in good health. The sequencing sample was made of blood. The chain joins TRBV4-3 to TRBJ2-7; D is ambiguous. The CDR3 bases are TGCGCCAGCAGCCAAGATATGGCACCTCCCTACGAGCAGTACTTC. Its protein is CASSQDMAPPYEQYF.